This T cell receptor (beta chain) stems from a study of liver allograft versus peripheral blood T cells. Overall study context: Graft-liver T cell receptor repertoires were compared against recipient peripheral blood repertoires. Study-level results: Peripheral blood reportedly held T cell receptor repertoires that differed from those inside liver allografts.

A single record per CDR3 protein comes from TCRdb applying MiXCR to the reads. The table shows 5,000 to 6,500 distinct CDR3 sequences, with around 16% occurring only once. In its sample, this clonotype was seen many times. Its specificity is unknown. CDR1 is SGHDN, CDR2 FVKESK, per germline. Between the trimmed V and J ends, which lost 7 bases and 9 bases, there was a span of 25 bases. The CDR3 is 16 residues long. The sequence was obtained from a human patient who had a liver transplant. A subset of T cells may come from the graft donor. V usage is TRBV14 and J usage is TRBJ2-4; no reliable D call. This chain's CDR3 is CASIVTRVNSRCIQYF. Here the CDR3 DNA reads TGTGCCAGCATCGTTACCCGGGTGAACTCCCGCTGCATTCAGTACTTC. The full variable domain, rest sourced from reference TRBV14 and TRBJ2-4, is EAGVTQFPSHSVIEKGQTVTLRCDPISGHDNLYWYRRVMGKEIKFLLHFVKESKQDESGMPNNRFLAERTGGTYSTLKVQPAELEDSGVYFCASIVTRVNSRCIQYFGAGTRLSVL.